This T cell receptor (beta chain) was obtained from a study of blood T cell repertoires in COVID-19 (dated by TCRdb to 2018 to 2021). Study-level background: Collaborator samples came from the United States, Italy and Spain and covered acute and convalescent phases of COVID-19. HLA class I and class II types, where available, came from metadata supplied by the sample provider rather than from assay-based typing. The repertoires were released in a freely available public database intended as a resource for research on the immune response to SARS-CoV-2. The prospective study material was composed of cDNA or gDNA derived from T cells, B-cell-depleted T cells, or PBMCs. Deeply sampled blood TCRbeta repertoires from subjects exposed to, actively infected with, or recovered from COVID-19 were included in the dataset. The sample metadata nearly always contained a de-identified subject ID, COVID-19 status, age in years and sex. The samples were drawn from the first 160 participants of the ongoing ImmuneRACE study and from some 1,300 subjects provided by 6 global collaborators.

Summary of the overall study and its limitations: How much clinical and demographic metadata was included differed by source and by participant, and the metadata was provided uncurated.

Whole blood was collected in K2EDTA tubes by collaborating institutions according to the institutions' own protocols. For TCRbeta analysis, collaborator samples were shipped as frozen whole blood, as isolated PBMCs, or as DNA extracted from either sample type. Comment on this clone: Its cognate antigen has yet to be identified. Nothing much larger sits one base from this clone, and base qualities are not available.

TCRbeta CDR3 regions were amplified from genomic DNA using the immunoSEQ Assay, a bias-controlled multiplex PCR. Concerning the study's data processing: The number of nucleated cells in each sample was estimated by amplification of reference gene primers within the assay. To quantify the absolute abundance of each unique TCRbeta CDR3 rearrangement, sequence reads were collapsed and filtered. For each sample, productive Simpson clonality was calculated as the square root of Simpson's diversity index across productive rearrangements. TCRdb provides this immuneACCESS table in a form limited to in-frame rearrangements. Some clones are lacking; in checked studies, under half of them reflect an unresolved V gene, and why the rest are absent is not known. V, J and clone size reflect that table, while D and trimming were determined from the DNA. This sample lists about 94,000 clones; around 80% were detected once. Together, the top ten hold roughly 50% of the sample.

CDR1 SEHNR and CDR2 FQNEAQ were looked up in the germline V gene (reference sequence). Germline trimming: 5 bases from V, 5 bases from J; junction bases outside gene matches: 9. The CDR3 measures 15 amino acids from cysteine to phenylalanine. Just CDR3 DNA is preserved here, 45 bases in frame from base 1. The sequencing input was peripheral blood. The receptor was derived from a human donor in a cohort sampled during active COVID-19. The chain uses TRBV7-9 and TRBJ2-1, with TRBD1 identical over 7 junction bases. The CDR3: CASSLDREIHNEQFF. The sequenced DNA: TGTGCCAGCAGCCTTGACAGGGAGATTCACAATGAGCAGTTCTTC.